This TCR beta chain was sequenced in a study of blood T cell repertoires in COVID-19. Study-level information: Material from acute and convalescent COVID-19 was sourced from the United States, Italy and Spain. Sources were T cells, B-cell-depleted T cells, or PBMCs; the material itself was cDNA or gDNA.

This clone was picked up a small number of times. This CDR3 spans 12 amino acids. Germline CDR1 reads MNHEY; CDR2 reads SVGEGT. Deletions cut 2 bases from V and 9 bases from J, with 9 bases between. In the original analysis: It was from reference gene primer amplification that nucleated cell counts were estimated. Generated by immunoSEQ multiplex PCR, the TCRdb table keeps only in-frame clones and is missing some. Clonal size and the V and J genes are those of that table, whereas D and trimming came from the DNA. Of roughly 120,000 clones detected, approximately 85% appear once; the ten largest clones hold around 3.2%.

The sequence was collected from a woman older than 75 with COVID-19, enrolled during active disease. Sequenced input: peripheral blood. The chain employs TRBV6-2 or TRBV6-3 and TRBJ2-3; D is ambiguous. The CDR3 here is CASSYAARTQYF. DNA of the CDR3: TGTGCCAGCAGTTACGCGGCGAGGACGCAGTATTTT.